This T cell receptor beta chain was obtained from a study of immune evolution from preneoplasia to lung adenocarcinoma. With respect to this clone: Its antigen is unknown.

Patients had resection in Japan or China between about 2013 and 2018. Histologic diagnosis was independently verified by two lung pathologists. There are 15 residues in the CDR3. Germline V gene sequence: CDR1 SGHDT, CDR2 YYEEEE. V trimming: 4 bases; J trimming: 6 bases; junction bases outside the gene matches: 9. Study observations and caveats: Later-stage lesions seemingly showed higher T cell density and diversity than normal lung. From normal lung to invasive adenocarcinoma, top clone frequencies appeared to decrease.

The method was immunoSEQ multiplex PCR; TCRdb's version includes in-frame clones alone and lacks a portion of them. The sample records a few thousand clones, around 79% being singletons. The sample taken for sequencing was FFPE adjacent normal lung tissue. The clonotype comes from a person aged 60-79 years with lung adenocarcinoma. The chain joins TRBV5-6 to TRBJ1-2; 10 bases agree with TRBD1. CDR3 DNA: TGTGCCAGCAGCCTTTTTATGACAGGGGGCGATGGCTACACCTTC. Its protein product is CASSLFMTGGDGYTF.